Each of the 19 T cell receptor beta chains below was sequenced from the same sample in a study of cytomegalovirus exposure and HLA in healthy donors (TCRdb year 2017). Library creation used the immunoSEQ multiplex PCR assay. For the multiplex PCR, a mixture combining 60 forward primers for TCR Vbeta segments and 13 reverse primers for TCR Jbeta segments was used. Held by TCRdb, this immuneACCESS table contains in-frame sequences only and omits some clones. Under half of the omission traces to an unresolved V gene where checked; the cause of the rest is unknown. This sample lists tens of thousands of clones; roughly 61% were detected once. The top ten clonotypes cover 14% to 15% of the sample. The sequenced sample consisted of PBMCs. Receptors originate from a middle-aged woman in good health and CMV-seropositive.

This clone has a handful of counts. The CDR3 DNA reads as TGTGCCAGCAGCTTTAGCGGGATTACCTACGAGCAGTACTTC. It codes for CASSFSGITYEQYF. The rearrangement joins TRBV7-2 to TRBJ2-7, with TRBD2 matching 8 bases. Germline CDR1 is SGHTA and CDR2 is FQGNSA. V trimming: 3 bases; J trimming: 2 bases; junction bases outside the gene matches: 3. The CDR3 consists of 14 residues.

The V and J genes are TRBV5-4 and TRBJ2-6; 7 positions match TRBD1. This CDR3 has 16 amino acids. From germline, CDR1 is SGHNT and CDR2 YYREEE (reference sequence). J was trimmed by 3 bases and V by 1 base; bases with no gene match: 4. The CDR3 loop reads CASSLNRGGGANVLTF. CDR3 nucleotide sequence: TGTGCCAGCAGCTTGAACAGGGGCGGTGGGGCCAACGTCCTGACTTTC. The full variable domain, rest sourced from reference TRBV5-4 and TRBJ2-6, is ETGVTQSPTHLIKTRGQQVTLRCSSQSGHNTVSWYQQALGQGPQFIFQYYREEENGRGNFPPRFSGLQFPNYSSELNVNALELDDSALYLCASSLNRGGGANVLTFGAGSRLTVL.

The sample holds a few counts of this clone. The chain couples TRBV7-9 to TRBJ1-2; D is uncertain. This CDR3 is built from 13 residues. CDR1 is SEHNR and CDR2 is FQNEAQ in the germline V gene (reference sequence). The germline V and J ends were trimmed by 2 bases and 6 bases, with 10 bases remaining between them. The CDR3 reads CASSLRGQDGYTF. The CDR3 bases are TGTGCCAGCAGCTTAAGAGGGCAGGATGGCTACACCTTC.

The chain employs TRBV19 and TRBJ2-7, with 7 bases lining up with TRBD2. Germline V gene lookup returns CDR1 LNHDA and CDR2 SQIVND (reference sequence). The CDR3 has 17 residues. J was trimmed by 3 bases and V by 5 bases; bases with no gene match: 16. The CDR3 nucleotides read TGTGCCAGTAGTCCCTCGGGGGGTAGCGGACGAATCTACGAGCAGTACTTC. Translated: CASSPSGGSGRIYEQYF.

This chain joins TRBV6-5 and TRBJ1-5; D is unclear. This CDR3 is 13 amino acids long. Looked up from germline, CDR1 is MNHEY and CDR2 is SVGAGI. Trimming took 0 bases from V and 3 from J, leaving 3 bases between them. CDR3 bases: TGTGCCAGCAGTTACTCCTTCAATCAGCCCCAGCATTTT. Its protein product is CASSYSFNQPQHF.

The V and J genes are TRBV27 and TRBJ2-1, with 8 bases identical to TRBD1. V trimming: 4 bases; J trimming: 5 bases; junction bases outside the gene matches: 7. The CDR3 consists of 15 residues. Germline-derived CDR1 and CDR2 are MNHEY and SMNVEV (reference sequence). DNA for the CDR3: TGTGCCAGCAGTTCATGGACAGGGAGAAACAATGAGCAGTTCTTC. It specifies CASSSWTGRNNEQFF.

The gene calls are TRBV5-6 and TRBJ2-1, with D perhaps matching TRBD2 (6 bases). Deletions cut 0 bases from V and 5 bases from J, with 18 bases between. CDR1 SGHDT and CDR2 YYEEEE come from the germline V gene. This CDR3 has 17 amino acids. The CDR3 loop is CASSLARRGGFDNEQFF. CDR3 bases: TGTGCCAGCAGCTTGGCGAGAAGGGGAGGCTTTGACAATGAGCAGTTCTTC.

The V call is TRBV10-1, the J call TRBJ1-1; the D gene is possibly TRBD1 (5 bases). Deletions cut 5 bases from V and 6 bases from J, with 13 bases between. Germline V lookup: CDR1 WNHNN, CDR2 SYGVQD (reference sequence). This CDR3 is built from 13 residues. The CDR3 protein is CASSNQGTAEAFF. CDR3 coding DNA: TGCGCCAGCAGTAATCAGGGTACGGCTGAAGCTTTCTTT.

The chain has TRBV20-1 and TRBJ2-7, with D possibly TRBD1 on 6 matching bases. Trimming cost V 7 bases and J 5 bases, with 12 bases left between them. CDR1 and CDR2 from the germline V gene are DFQATT and SNEGSKA (reference sequence). The CDR3 is 11 residues long. CDR3 amino acids: CSVKYRDEQYF. The CDR3 DNA reads as TGCAGTGTTAAGTACAGGGACGAGCAGTACTTC.

In this sample, this clone turned up a few times. V and J are TRBV7-2 and TRBJ2-5; D is uncertain. Germline V CDR1 and CDR2: SGHTA, FQGNSA. Trimming removed 1 base from V and 0 bases from J, with 6 bases in between. The length of the CDR3 is 14 residues. DNA for the CDR3: TGTGCCAGCAGCTTAGGGGCAGACCAAGAGACCCAGTACTTC. It specifies CASSLGADQETQYF.

V is TRBV15 and J is TRBJ1-5; weak D call: TRBD1 (6 bases). The V gene's germline CDR1 is LNHNV and CDR2 YYDKDF (reference sequence). This CDR3 contains 13 residues. Trimming stripped 5 bases from V and 7 bases from J, with 12 bases between. CDR3 amino acids: CATSGRGAQPQHF. CDR3 in DNA: TGTGCCACCAGCGGCAGGGGAGCCCAGCCCCAGCATTTT. The variable domain in full, with the rest retrieved from reference TRBV15 and TRBJ1-5, is DAMVIQNPRYQVTQFGKPVTLSCSQTLNHNVMYWYQQKSSQAPKLLFHYYDKDFNNEADTPDNFQSRRPNTSFCFLDIRSPGLGDTAMYLCATSGRGAQPQHFGDGTRLSIL.

V is TRBV18 and J is TRBJ2-7, with 11 bases matching TRBD2. The V and J ends lost 2 bases and 5 bases, in that order; junction bases with no gene match: 11. Germline V gives CDR1 KGHSH, CDR2 LQKENI. The CDR3 runs to 17 residues. The CDR3 coding sequence is TGTGCCAGCTCACCATTCCAGGGTAGCGGGAGGGCCAACGAGCAGTACTTC. It specifies CASSPFQGSGRANEQYF. Using reference TRBV18 and TRBJ2-7 for the parts outside the CDR3, the full variable domain is NAGVMQNPRHLVRRRGQEARLRCSPMKGHSHVYWYRQLPEEGLKFMVYLQKENIIDESGMPKERFSAEFPKEGPSILRIQQVVRGDSAAYFCASSPFQGSGRANEQYFGPGTRLTVT.

This clone turned up a few times. The junction and the germline gene differ at one end; a read error may be behind it. The chain uses TRBV18 and TRBJ1-2, with 9 bases aligning to TRBD1. The germline V gene encodes CDR1 KGHSH and CDR2 LQKENI. The CDR3 extends over 13 amino acids. This chain's CDR3 is CASSRTGGEGSSF. Written as DNA, the CDR3 is TGTGCCAGCTCACGCACAGGGGGCGAGGGATCCAGCTTC.

The CDR3 sequence: CASSFLAGVADTQYF. CDR3 nucleotides: TGCGCCAGCAGCTTTCTCGCGGGAGTTGCAGATACGCAGTATTTT. The V and J genes are TRBV5-1 and TRBJ2-3, with 7 bases fitting TRBD2. The germline gives CDR1 SGHRS, CDR2 YFSETQ. V lost 2 bases to trimming and J lost 4 bases; unmatched junction nucleotides: 7. The CDR3 loop spans 15 amino acids.

This clone was recorded a few times. The chain carries TRBV30 and TRBJ2-7; possibly TRBD1 for D (5 bases). The CDR3 loop spans 11 amino acids. The germline CDR1 and CDR2 sequences are GTSNPN and SVGIG (reference sequence). V lost 3 bases to trimming and J lost 2 bases, with 5 bases between them. CDR3 sequence reads: CAWSRAYEQYF. Written as DNA, the CDR3 is TGTGCCTGGAGCAGGGCCTACGAGCAGTACTTC. Full variable domain (rest looked up from reference TRBV30 and TRBJ2-7): SQTIHQWPATLVQPVGSPLSLECTVEGTSNPNLYWYRQAAGRGLQLLFYSVGIGQISSEVPQNLSASRPQDRQFILSSKKLLLSDSGFYLCAWSRAYEQYFGPGTRLTVT.

This clone has only one observation. J is TRBJ2-7 and V is TRBV15, with D maybe TRBD1 (6 bases). Trimming shortened V by 0 bases and J by 3 bases, and 12 bases separated the two germline ends. This CDR3 region has 15 residues. Germline V gene sequence: CDR1 LNHNV, CDR2 YYDKDF (reference sequence). CDR3 nucleotide sequence: TGTGCCACCAGCAGAGATTCTACAGGGAGCTACGAGCAGTACTTC. Amino acids: CATSRDSTGSYEQYF.

This clone was recorded only once. The chain links TRBV28 to TRBJ1-1; the match to TRBD1 covers 7 bases. The CDR3 consists of 13 residues. The junction had 2 bases not matched to a gene; V was cut back by 5 bases and J by 2 bases. CDR1 is MDHEN and CDR2 is SYDVKM in the germline V gene. CDR3: CASSDRVNTEAFF. The CDR3 DNA follows: TGTGCCAGCAGTGACAGGGTAAACACTGAAGCTTTCTTT.

The rearrangement uses TRBV7-9 and TRBJ2-2, with 7 bases aligning to TRBD2. Germline assignment: CDR1 SEHNR and CDR2 FQNEAQ (reference sequence). The CDR3 length is 17 residues. V lost 5 bases to trimming and J lost 7 bases; unmatched junction nucleotides: 16. CDR3 bases: TGTGCCAGCAGCCCCAGGGCGGGGGAGACGAAGGACGGGGAGCTGTTTTTT. Translated: CASSPRAGETKDGELFF. The full variable domain, completed using reference TRBV7-9 and TRBJ2-2, is DTGVSQNPRHKITKRGQNVTFRCDPISEHNRLYWYRQTLGQGPEFLTYFQNEAQLEKSRLLSDRFSAERPKGSFSTLEIQRTEQGDSAMYLCASSPRAGETKDGELFFGEGSRLTVL.

This clone was detected once. The V gene is TRBV19, the J gene TRBJ1-4; 8 bases fit TRBD1. Germline V gene data show CDR1 as LNHDA and CDR2 as SQIVND (reference sequence). With V trimmed by 1 base and J by 8 bases, 6 bases remained unmatched. This CDR3 spans 15 amino acids. In DNA form, the CDR3 reads TGTGCCAGTAGTATAGGACAGGGGATAAGCGAAAAACTGTTTTTT. Its translation: CASSIGQGISEKLFF.